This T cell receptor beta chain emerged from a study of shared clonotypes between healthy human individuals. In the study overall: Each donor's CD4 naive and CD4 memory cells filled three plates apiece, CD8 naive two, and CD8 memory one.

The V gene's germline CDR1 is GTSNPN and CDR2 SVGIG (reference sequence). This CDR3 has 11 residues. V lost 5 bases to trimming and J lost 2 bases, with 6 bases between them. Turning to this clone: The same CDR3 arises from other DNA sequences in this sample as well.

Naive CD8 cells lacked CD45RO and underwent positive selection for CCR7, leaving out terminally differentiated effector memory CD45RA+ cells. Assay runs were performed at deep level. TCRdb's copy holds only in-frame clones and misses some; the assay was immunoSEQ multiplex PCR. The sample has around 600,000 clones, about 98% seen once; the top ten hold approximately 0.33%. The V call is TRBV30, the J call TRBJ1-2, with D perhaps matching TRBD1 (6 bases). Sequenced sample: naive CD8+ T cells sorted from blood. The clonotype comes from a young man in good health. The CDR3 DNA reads TGTGCCTGGGACAGGAACTATGGCTACACCTTC. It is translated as CAWDRNYGYTF.